This TCR beta chain is drawn from a study of T cell responses to AZD1222 COVID-19 vaccine. The germline gives CDR1 KGHSH, CDR2 LQKENI. The V end was cut by 0 bases, the J end by 4 bases, with 7 bases between. CDR3 length equals 13 residues. The method was immunoSEQ multiplex PCR; TCRdb's version includes in-frame clones alone and lacks a portion of them. Of some 80,000 clones in the sample, around three quarters were seen once. The sample holds a few counts of this clone. This sequence joins TRBV18 and TRBJ2-7; D ambiguous. The specimen comprised peripheral blood, sampled 28 days after the second dose of the MenACWY control vaccine. This TCR was recovered from an adult who received the MenACWY meningococcal vaccine as a control. The CDR3: CASSPPSGYEQYF. The CDR3 coding sequence is TGTGCCAGCTCACCACCGTCCGGTTACGAGCAGTACTTC.